The rows below give T cell receptor beta chains drawn from one sample of a study of blood T cells in healthy people across ages. TCRdb reprocessed the 5' RACE reads via MiXCR and lists one record per CDR3 protein. Of 750,000 to 1,000,000 distinct CDR3 sequences listed, 25% to 35% are singletons. The data were also submitted as part of a second study, on T cells of mothers and their children.

Sequences were obtained from blood. These receptors were obtained from a woman aged 40 to 55 in good health. Both conserved end residues are part of each CDR3. A D gene is named only where the DNA matches it firmly. Only some rows state a clone size, as once, few, many or a class for expanded clones.

>-|TRBV24-1|TRBJ2-5|few
TGTGCCACCAGTGATTTGTCTGGGGGCGCCCAAGAGACCCAGTACTTC
CATSDLSGGAQETQYF
>-|TRBV3-1|TRBJ2-6|few
TGTGCCACCAAACAGGACTCTGGGGCCAACGTCCTGACTTTC
CATKQDSGANVLTF
>TRBD1|TRBV4-3|TRBJ1-6|-
TGCGCCAGCAGCCAAGTAGGGGGCACCTATAATTCACCCCTCCACTTT
CASSQVGGTYNSPLHF
>-|TRBV11-2|TRBJ2-1|many
TGTGCCAGCAGCTTGGACAGACCAAATGAGCAGTTCTTC
CASSLDRPNEQFF
>-|TRBV24-1|TRBJ2-3|few
TGTGCCACCAGTGATCCGCGGACTAGCACAGATACGCAGTATTTT
CATSDPRTSTDTQYF
>TRBD1|TRBV28|TRBJ1-2|many
TGTGCCAGCGTTTTAACAGGGGGCGGATTAGGCTACACCTTC
CASVLTGGGLGYTF
>TRBD1|TRBV6-1|TRBJ2-1|many
TGTGCCAGCAACCCCTCAACAGGGGTGTATGAGCAGTTCTTC
CASNPSTGVYEQFF
>-|TRBV27|TRBJ1-2|-
TGTGCCAGCAGTTCGGACCCAAACGGACAGTCCTATGGCTACACCTTC
CASSSDPNGQSYGYTF
>-|TRBV5-1|TRBJ1-1|once
TGCGTCAGCAGCTTGGACAATTTGGCTTTCTTT
CVSSLDNLAFF
>-|TRBV5-1|TRBJ2-5|many
TGCGCCAGCAGCTTTAGCACGGGGTTGATGGGTGAGCAGTACTTC
CASSFSTGLMGEQYF
>-|TRBV5-1|TRBJ1-5|few
TGCGCCAGCAGCCTCGACAGCCTAGTCGGTCAGCCCCAGCATTTT
CASSLDSLVGQPQHF
>-|TRBV20-1|TRBJ1-5|many
TGCAGTGCTAGAGATTTTGGGGGGCGGCTGGATCAGCCCCAGCATTTT
CSARDFGGRLDQPQHF
>-|TRBV27|TRBJ2-1|few
TGTGCCAGCAGGCTAGGGGGGGGGGCCTCCTACAATGAGCAGTTCTTC
CASRLGGGASYNEQFF
>TRBD2|TRBV28|TRBJ2-1|-
TGTACCAGCCTTAGCGGGGTAAGCTCCTACAATGAGCAGTTCTTC
CTSLSGVSSYNEQFF
>TRBD1|TRBV6-6|TRBJ2-1|few
TGTGCCAGCAGTTACATCCAGGGACAGAATGAGCAGTTCTTC
CASSYIQGQNEQFF
>TRBD2|TRBV7-6|TRBJ2-4|many
TGTGCCAGCAGCCCTGGCCTAGCGGGGGGGCTCAGAAGCGGAAACATTCAGTACTTC
CASSPGLAGGLRSGNIQYF
>-|TRBV5-1|TRBJ1-1|-
TGCGCCAGCAGCTTGGAGAGGCAGTTAGGGGCTTTCTTT
CASSLERQLGAFF
>-|TRBV15|TRBJ2-7|-
TGTGCCACCAGCAACGCTCTGGCCGGGTCCTTGCACTACGAGCAGTACTTC
CATSNALAGSLHYEQYF
>TRBD1|TRBV14|TRBJ2-1|-
TGTGCCAGCAGCCAAGGCGCCGGGACAGAAGACAATGAGCAGTTCTTC
CASSQGAGTEDNEQFF
>-|TRBV10-3|TRBJ1-1|-
TGTGCCATCAGTGAGTCGAACCAGGCTGAAGCTTTCTTT
CAISESNQAEAFF
>-|TRBV28|TRBJ2-7|-
TGTGCCAGCAGTTACTCTCCACGGGACGAGCAGTACTTC
CASSYSPRDEQYF
>-|TRBV20-1|TRBJ2-5|-
TGCAGTGCTCCGATTGGGGGCTCGGGAGAGACCCAGTACTTC
CSAPIGGSGETQYF
>-|TRBV6-6|TRBJ1-5|-
TGTGCCAGCGTTCTTGATAGGGGGGGCAATCAGCCCCAGCATTTT
CASVLDRGGNQPQHF
>-|TRBV5-1|TRBJ1-1|-
TGCGCCAGCGCAGGGCGAACTGAAGCTTTCTTT
CASAGRTEAFF
>-|TRBV5-5|TRBJ2-3|-
TGTGCCAGCAGCGACCCGCGGGGTACAGATACGCAGTATTTT
CASSDPRGTDTQYF
>-|TRBV5-1|TRBJ2-1|many
TGCGCCAGCAGCTTGGCCTATCGTGTTGAGCAGTTCTTC
CASSLAYRVEQFF
>TRBD2|TRBV18|TRBJ2-4|many
TGTGCCAGCTCACCACCTTCGCGGGGGGTAGCCAAAAACATTCAGTACTTC
CASSPPSRGVAKNIQYF
>-|TRBV2|TRBJ1-5|-
TGTGCCAGCAGTGGGTGGCAAGAAAATCAGCCCCAGCATTTT
CASSGWQENQPQHF
>-|TRBV5-1|TRBJ2-7|many
TGCGCCAGCAGCTTGAAGGGGAGAGGCCGGGAAACCTACGAGCAGTACTTC
CASSLKGRGRETYEQYF
>TRBD2|TRBV29-1|TRBJ2-2|few
TGCAGCGTTTCTCAGGGAGGGGACACCGGGGAGCTGTTTTTT
CSVSQGGDTGELFF
>-|TRBV5-1|TRBJ2-6|few
TGCGCCAGCAGCCCGACCCTTGGGAGTGGGGCCAACGTCCTGACTTTC
CASSPTLGSGANVLTF
>-|TRBV28|TRBJ1-1|-
TGTGCCAGCAGTTTAGGGGGGCTGTGGGGAACTGAAGCTTTCTTT
CASSLGGLWGTEAFF
>-|TRBV28|TRBJ2-1|-
TGTGCCAGCAGAAGCTACAATGAGCAGTTCTTC
CASRSYNEQFF
>TRBD1|TRBV11-2|TRBJ1-1|-
TGTGCCAGCGCTCCAGGTGGACAGGGGGCAGCTTTCTTT
CASAPGGQGAAFF
>TRBD1|TRBV20-1|TRBJ2-7|many
TGCAGTGCACCCGACAGGGTAGCGGAGCAGTACTTC
CSAPDRVAEQYF
>TRBD2|TRBV20-1|TRBJ2-7|-
TGCAGTGCTAGAGATAGGCGGGAGGCGGGACATTACGAGCAGTACTTC
CSARDRREAGHYEQYF
>TRBD1|TRBV20-1|TRBJ2-7|few
TGCAGTGCCGGACAGGGTTTAACGTACGAGCAGTACTTC
CSAGQGLTYEQYF
>TRBD2|TRBV28|TRBJ2-1|-
TGTGCCAGCAGTTCTTTAGCGGGGGTCTACAATGAGCAGTTCTTC
CASSSLAGVYNEQFF
>-|TRBV7-9|TRBJ2-7|many
TGTGCCAGCAGCTTAGCGGTCGGGGGCAGGTTCTACGAGCAGTACTTC
CASSLAVGGRFYEQYF
>-|TRBV12-3/TRBV12-4|TRBJ1-3|-
TGTGCCAGCAGTATCAATACAGGGAGGTCCATATATTTT
CASSINTGRSIYF
>-|TRBV9|TRBJ1-2|once
TGTGCCAGCAGCGTAGGGGGGGGCGCAACGGCCCCCTATGGCTACACCTTC
CASSVGGGATAPYGYTF
>-|TRBV7-2|TRBJ1-1|many
TGTGCCAGCAGCTTAGGTGGGATTATGAACACTGAAGCTTTCTTT
CASSLGGIMNTEAFF
>TRBD1|TRBV9|TRBJ2-3|-
TGTGCCAGCAGCACCACAGGGGTCCCTACAGATACGCAGTATTTT
CASSTTGVPTDTQYF
>TRBD2|TRBV7-9|TRBJ2-7|-
TGTGCCAGCAGCGGATCCGGGACTACCAGCTCCTACGAGCAGTACTTC
CASSGSGTTSSYEQYF
>-|TRBV20-1|TRBJ1-1|-
TGCAGTGCTAAAAAAGTTGAGGTTAATTCTGAAGCTTTCTTT
CSAKKVEVNSEAFF
>-|TRBV20-1|TRBJ1-2|once
TGCAGTGCGCAGAGGGACACCGGCTACACCTTC
CSAQRDTGYTF
>-|TRBV28|TRBJ1-2|-
TGTGCCAGCGTCGTCGGGGGGCGCCTTAGAAACTATGGCTACACCTTC
CASVVGGRLRNYGYTF
>-|TRBV2|TRBJ2-7|-
TGTGCCAGCAGTAGCAAGGGCATAGACTACGAGCAGTACTTC
CASSSKGIDYEQYF
>-|TRBV20-1|TRBJ1-1|few
TGCAGTGCCCAGGAGGGAGGGCCGAACACTGAAGCTTTCTTT
CSAQEGGPNTEAFF
>TRBD1|TRBV7-2|TRBJ2-5|once
TGTGCCAGCAGCCGTACCCTAACAGGGGGCGTTCGAAATGAGCAGTACTTC
CASSRTLTGGVRNEQYF
>TRBD2|TRBV12-3/TRBV12-4|TRBJ2-5|-
TGTGCCGGCAGTGTGACTAGCGGGGGGCCTAAGGAGACCCAGTACTTC
CAGSVTSGGPKETQYF
>TRBD2|TRBV20-1|TRBJ2-5|many
TGCAGTGCTAGACCCACTAGCGGGGGGAGGTGGGAGACCCAGTACTTC
CSARPTSGGRWETQYF
>-|TRBV12-3/TRBV12-4|TRBJ2-3|-
TGTGCCAGCGCGGAACTCAATGCGCAGTATTTT
CASAELNAQYF
>-|TRBV5-1|TRBJ1-1|-
TGCGCCAGCAGCTTGGGACACAGGGACCTCACTGAAGCTTTCTTT
CASSLGHRDLTEAFF
>-|TRBV7-3|TRBJ2-5|many
TGTGCCAGCAGCCAAAATCAGGGATTTCAAGAGACCCAGTACTTC
CASSQNQGFQETQYF
>-|TRBV10-3|TRBJ2-1|many
TGTGCCATCAGTGCAGGACCGGGAAGCTCCTACAATGAGCAGTTCTTC
CAISAGPGSSYNEQFF
>-|TRBV29-1|TRBJ1-2|-
TGCAGCGTTGAACCCGGGGCAGGGAACTATGGCTACACCTTC
CSVEPGAGNYGYTF
>-|TRBV20-1|TRBJ1-2|many
TGCAGTGCTGACCCCTACACCTTC
CSADPYTF
>-|TRBV21-1|TRBJ2-1|-
TGTGCCAGCAGCAAATCGAGGACGGTGAACAATGAGCAGTTCTTC
CASSKSRTVNNEQFF
>TRBD2|TRBV11-2|TRBJ2-6|-
TGTGCCAGCAGCCGCAGCGGGGGGGCCTTTGGGGCCAACGTCCTGACTTTC
CASSRSGGAFGANVLTF